These T cell receptor beta chains were read from a single sample in a study of T cell responses to AZD1222 COVID-19 vaccine. Profiling relied on immunoSEQ multiplex PCR, and the TCRdb table lists in-frame clones only, not all of them. The sample lists roughly 180,000 clones; approximately 91% were seen once. The starting material was peripheral blood, obtained 28 days after the second AZD1222 dose. These receptors all stem from an adult who received the AZD1222 COVID-19 vaccine. Both conserved end residues are part of each CDR3. The D gene is left open where the match is weak. For some rows the clone size is stated as once, few or many, or as a class when expanded; others skip it.

v_call: TRBV19; d_call: -; clone_size: -; j_call: TRBJ1-5; cdr3_aa: CASSPLRGFNSNQPQHF; cdr3_nt: TGTGCCAGTAGTCCTCTTAGGGGTTTTAATAGCAATCAGCCCCAGCATTTT
v_call: TRBV6-5; d_call: TRBD1; clone_size: -; j_call: TRBJ1-2; cdr3_aa: CASGQTGTGGGYTF; cdr3_nt: TGTGCCAGCGGCCAAACCGGGACAGGGGGTGGCTACACCTTC
v_call: TRBV7-9; d_call: -; clone_size: -; j_call: TRBJ2-5; cdr3_aa: CASSPGLVQETQYF; cdr3_nt: TGTGCCAGCAGCCCGGGTTTAGTCCAAGAGACCCAGTACTTC
v_call: TRBV3-1/TRBV3-2; d_call: -; clone_size: -; j_call: TRBJ1-4; cdr3_aa: CASSPRGGEKLFF; cdr3_nt: TGTGCCAGCAGCCCCAGGGGAGGAGAAAAACTGTTTTTT
v_call: TRBV4-1; d_call: -; clone_size: few; j_call: TRBJ2-2; cdr3_aa: CASSQDPRTAGELFF; cdr3_nt: TGCGCCAGCAGCCAAGATCCCCGAACAGCCGGGGAGCTGTTTTTT
v_call: TRBV6-5; d_call: -; clone_size: -; j_call: TRBJ2-3; cdr3_aa: CASRSSILRDTQYF; cdr3_nt: TGTGCCAGCAGATCCTCCATCTTGAGGGATACGCAGTATTTT
v_call: TRBV5-1; d_call: TRBD1; clone_size: -; j_call: TRBJ1-2; cdr3_aa: CASSLYPGQGYGYTF; cdr3_nt: TGCGCCAGCAGCTTGTACCCGGGACAGGGCTATGGCTACACCTTC
v_call: TRBV5-1; d_call: TRBD2; clone_size: -; j_call: TRBJ2-2; cdr3_aa: CASSRLAGATGTGELFF; cdr3_nt: TGCGCCAGCAGCAGACTAGCGGGGGCCACGGGCACCGGGGAGCTGTTTTTT
v_call: TRBV11-3; d_call: -; clone_size: -; j_call: TRBJ2-2; cdr3_aa: CASSPGEETGELFF; cdr3_nt: TGTGCCAGCAGCCCAGGGGAGGAAACCGGGGAGCTGTTTTTT
v_call: TRBV12-5; d_call: TRBD1; clone_size: -; j_call: TRBJ1-2; cdr3_aa: CASGPGQDYGYTF; cdr3_nt: TGTGCTAGTGGTCCCGGACAGGACTATGGCTACACCTTC
v_call: TRBV19; d_call: TRBD1; clone_size: -; j_call: TRBJ1-1; cdr3_aa: CASTPTGFGLDTEAFF; cdr3_nt: TGTGCCAGTACGCCGACAGGGTTTGGTTTGGACACTGAAGCTTTCTTT
v_call: TRBV18; d_call: -; clone_size: -; j_call: TRBJ1-6; cdr3_aa: CASSHKESYNSPLHF; cdr3_nt: TGTGCCAGCTCACACAAAGAATCCTATAATTCACCCCTCCACTTT
v_call: TRBV15; d_call: TRBD2; clone_size: -; j_call: TRBJ2-2; cdr3_aa: CATSRSLAGGPNGELFF; cdr3_nt: TGTGCCACCAGCAGATCCTTAGCGGGAGGGCCGAACGGGGAGCTGTTTTTT
v_call: TRBV2; d_call: -; clone_size: -; j_call: TRBJ2-7; cdr3_aa: CASSEALGGRTTYEQYF; cdr3_nt: TGTGCCAGCAGTGAAGCGCTTGGGGGGCGAACTACCTACGAGCAGTACTTC
v_call: TRBV5-8; d_call: -; clone_size: -; j_call: TRBJ2-5; cdr3_aa: CASSGGDLSRQETQYF; cdr3_nt: TGTGCCAGCAGCGGAGGGGACCTTTCCCGCCAAGAGACCCAGTACTTC
v_call: TRBV5-1; d_call: -; clone_size: once; j_call: TRBJ1-3; cdr3_aa: CASSLAAASSGNTIYF; cdr3_nt: TGCGCCAGCAGCTTGGCCGCAGCAAGCTCTGGAAACACCATATATTTT
v_call: TRBV19; d_call: -; clone_size: -; j_call: TRBJ1-2; cdr3_aa: CASSIRGQGHGYTF; cdr3_nt: TGTGCCAGTAGTATACGTGGCCAGGGCCATGGCTACACCTTC
v_call: TRBV19; d_call: -; clone_size: -; j_call: TRBJ2-7; cdr3_aa: CASSIVDSRYEQYF; cdr3_nt: TGTGCCAGTAGTATAGTCGACAGCCGCTACGAGCAGTACTTC
v_call: TRBV4-2; d_call: -; clone_size: -; j_call: TRBJ2-6; cdr3_aa: CASSQVGTSSGANVLTF; cdr3_nt: TGTGCCAGCAGCCAGGTCGGGACATCCAGTGGGGCCAACGTCCTGACTTTC
v_call: TRBV11-2; d_call: -; clone_size: -; j_call: TRBJ2-1; cdr3_aa: CASSFSNNEQFF; cdr3_nt: TGTGCCAGCAGCTTCTCAAACAATGAGCAGTTCTTC
v_call: TRBV4-1; d_call: -; clone_size: -; j_call: TRBJ1-5; cdr3_aa: CASSRLGPGDQPQHF; cdr3_nt: TGCGCCAGCAGCCGCCTTGGCCCGGGAGATCAGCCCCAGCATTTT
v_call: TRBV12-5; d_call: -; clone_size: -; j_call: TRBJ1-1; cdr3_aa: CASLSSGTRTEAFF; cdr3_nt: TGTGCTAGTCTGTCCTCCGGGACGCGGACTGAAGCTTTCTTT
v_call: TRBV5-4; d_call: -; clone_size: -; j_call: TRBJ2-5; cdr3_aa: CASSHSNSETQYF; cdr3_nt: TGTGCCAGCAGCCATAGTAATTCGGAGACCCAGTACTTC
v_call: TRBV2; d_call: -; clone_size: -; j_call: TRBJ1-5; cdr3_aa: CASSDRMSNQPQHF; cdr3_nt: TGTGCCAGCAGTGACAGGATGAGCAATCAGCCCCAGCATTTT
v_call: TRBV5-1; d_call: TRBD2; clone_size: -; j_call: TRBJ2-3; cdr3_aa: CASSLGTSGTTDTQYF; cdr3_nt: TGCGCCAGCAGCTTGGGAACTAGCGGGACCACAGATACGCAGTATTTT
v_call: TRBV6-5; d_call: -; clone_size: -; j_call: TRBJ2-3; cdr3_aa: CASRKRTSTDTQYF; cdr3_nt: TGTGCCAGCAGGAAGAGGACTAGCACAGATACGCAGTATTTT
v_call: TRBV16; d_call: -; clone_size: once; j_call: TRBJ1-3; cdr3_aa: CASSLNTDTIYF; cdr3_nt: TGTGCCAGCAGCCTTAACACGGACACCATATATTTT
v_call: TRBV7-9; d_call: TRBD1; clone_size: -; j_call: TRBJ2-3; cdr3_aa: CASSPTGGTTDTQYF; cdr3_nt: TGTGCCAGCAGCCCGACAGGGGGAACGACAGATACGCAGTATTTT
v_call: TRBV5-4; d_call: TRBD2; clone_size: -; j_call: TRBJ2-5; cdr3_aa: CASSFGLAGAETQYF; cdr3_nt: TGTGCCAGCAGCTTTGGACTAGCGGGAGCGGAGACCCAGTACTTC
v_call: TRBV6-5; d_call: -; clone_size: -; j_call: TRBJ1-5; cdr3_aa: CASSRGGESNQPQHF; cdr3_nt: TGTGCCAGCAGTCGAGGGGGTGAGAGCAATCAGCCCCAGCATTTT
v_call: TRBV6-5; d_call: -; clone_size: -; j_call: TRBJ2-7; cdr3_aa: CASRGTSTYEQYF; cdr3_nt: TGTGCCAGCAGGGGAACTAGCACGTACGAGCAGTACTTC
v_call: TRBV6-2/TRBV6-3; d_call: TRBD1; clone_size: -; j_call: TRBJ1-4; cdr3_aa: CASSTRQGAGEKLFF; cdr3_nt: TGTGCCAGCAGTACTCGACAGGGGGCCGGTGAAAAACTGTTTTTT
v_call: TRBV12-3/TRBV12-4; d_call: -; clone_size: -; j_call: TRBJ2-7; cdr3_aa: CASSFAGEQYF; cdr3_nt: TGTGCCAGCAGTTTTGCCGGGGAGCAGTACTTC
v_call: TRBV6-5; d_call: -; clone_size: once; j_call: TRBJ1-1; cdr3_aa: CASSLQGRTEAFF; cdr3_nt: TGTGCCAGCAGTCTACAGGGTCGGACTGAAGCTTTCTTT
v_call: TRBV6-1; d_call: -; clone_size: -; j_call: TRBJ1-6; cdr3_aa: CASSALGRGFSYNSPLHF; cdr3_nt: TGTGCCAGCAGTGCCCTAGGGAGGGGGTTCTCCTATAATTCACCCCTCCACTTT
v_call: TRBV6-5; d_call: -; clone_size: -; j_call: TRBJ1-2; cdr3_aa: CASSYGSNLNYGYTF; cdr3_nt: TGTGCCAGCAGTTACGGCAGCAACCTTAACTATGGCTACACCTTC
v_call: TRBV29-1; d_call: -; clone_size: -; j_call: TRBJ1-1; cdr3_aa: CSAEVNTEAFF; cdr3_nt: TGCAGCGCTGAGGTGAACACTGAAGCTTTCTTT
v_call: TRBV6-2/TRBV6-3; d_call: -; clone_size: -; j_call: TRBJ1-2; cdr3_aa: CASSYGGTWYGYTF; cdr3_nt: TGTGCCAGCAGTTACGGGGGGACGTGGTATGGCTACACCTTC
v_call: TRBV5-4; d_call: TRBD2; clone_size: -; j_call: TRBJ2-3; cdr3_aa: CASSHGGGTDTQYF; cdr3_nt: TGTGCCAGCAGTCATGGGGGGGGCACAGATACGCAGTATTTT
v_call: TRBV18; d_call: -; clone_size: -; j_call: TRBJ1-2; cdr3_aa: CASSPNGGDYGYTF; cdr3_nt: TGTGCCAGCTCACCGAATGGAGGGGACTATGGCTACACCTTC
v_call: TRBV20-1; d_call: -; clone_size: -; j_call: TRBJ1-1; cdr3_aa: CSARGAFF; cdr3_nt: TGCAGTGCTAGAGGGGCTTTCTTT
v_call: TRBV2; d_call: -; clone_size: -; j_call: TRBJ1-4; cdr3_aa: CASTYQGTELFF; cdr3_nt: TGTGCCAGCACCTATCAGGGAACTGAACTGTTTTTT
v_call: TRBV7-8; d_call: TRBD1; clone_size: -; j_call: TRBJ1-5; cdr3_aa: CASSSPGTVNQPQHF; cdr3_nt: TGTGCCAGCAGCTCCCCCGGGACAGTCAATCAGCCCCAGCATTTT
v_call: TRBV5-1; d_call: TRBD1; clone_size: -; j_call: TRBJ2-1; cdr3_aa: CASSSDRGYNEQFF; cdr3_nt: TGCGCCAGCAGCTCTGACAGGGGATACAATGAGCAGTTCTTC
v_call: TRBV3-1/TRBV3-2; d_call: TRBD2; clone_size: -; j_call: TRBJ2-7; cdr3_aa: CASSQGTSFEQYF; cdr3_nt: TGTGCCAGCAGCCAAGGGACTAGCTTCGAGCAGTACTTC
v_call: TRBV2; d_call: TRBD1; clone_size: -; j_call: TRBJ1-6; cdr3_aa: CASMETGGVSPLHF; cdr3_nt: TGTGCCAGCATGGAGACAGGGGGCGTTTCACCCCTCCACTTT
v_call: TRBV27; d_call: -; clone_size: -; j_call: TRBJ2-2; cdr3_aa: CASSLYQGITGELFF; cdr3_nt: TGTGCCAGCAGTTTATATCAGGGAATCACCGGGGAGCTGTTTTTT
v_call: TRBV12-5; d_call: TRBD1; clone_size: -; j_call: TRBJ2-1; cdr3_aa: CASGSWTGSISNEQFF; cdr3_nt: TGTGCTAGTGGTTCATGGACAGGCAGCATCAGCAATGAGCAGTTCTTC
v_call: TRBV11-2; d_call: -; clone_size: -; j_call: TRBJ2-1; cdr3_aa: CASSSSGLIQFF; cdr3_nt: TGTGCCAGCAGCTCCTCGGGACTTATACAGTTCTTC
v_call: TRBV5-1; d_call: -; clone_size: -; j_call: TRBJ1-3; cdr3_aa: CASSLAGGNTIYF; cdr3_nt: TGCGCCAGCAGCTTGGCAGGGGGAAACACCATATATTTT
v_call: TRBV11-2; d_call: -; clone_size: -; j_call: TRBJ2-5; cdr3_aa: CASTPFMESVYQETQYF; cdr3_nt: TGTGCCAGCACCCCCTTTATGGAGTCTGTGTACCAAGAGACCCAGTACTTC
v_call: TRBV4-1; d_call: -; clone_size: -; j_call: TRBJ1-5; cdr3_aa: CASSQVGGRQPQHF; cdr3_nt: TGCGCCAGCAGCCAAGTGGGGGGGAGACAGCCCCAGCATTTT